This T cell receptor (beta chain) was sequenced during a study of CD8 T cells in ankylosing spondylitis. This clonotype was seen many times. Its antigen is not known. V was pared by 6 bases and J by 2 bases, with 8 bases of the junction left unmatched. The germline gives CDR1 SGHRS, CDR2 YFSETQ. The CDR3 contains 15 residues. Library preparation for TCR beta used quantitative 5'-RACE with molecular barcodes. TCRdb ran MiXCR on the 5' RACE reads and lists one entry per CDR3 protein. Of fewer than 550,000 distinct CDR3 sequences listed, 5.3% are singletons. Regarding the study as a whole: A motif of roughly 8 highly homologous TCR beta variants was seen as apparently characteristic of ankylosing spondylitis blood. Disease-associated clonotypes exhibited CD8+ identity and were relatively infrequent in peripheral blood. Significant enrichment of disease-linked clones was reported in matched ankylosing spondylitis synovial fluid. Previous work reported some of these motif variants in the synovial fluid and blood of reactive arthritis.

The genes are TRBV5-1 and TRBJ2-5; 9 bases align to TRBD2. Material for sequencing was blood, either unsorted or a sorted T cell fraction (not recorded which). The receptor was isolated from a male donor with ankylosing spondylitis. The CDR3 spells CASTVAGAGQETQYF. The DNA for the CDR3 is TGCGCCAGCACCGTAGCGGGAGCGGGGCAAGAGACCCAGTACTTC.